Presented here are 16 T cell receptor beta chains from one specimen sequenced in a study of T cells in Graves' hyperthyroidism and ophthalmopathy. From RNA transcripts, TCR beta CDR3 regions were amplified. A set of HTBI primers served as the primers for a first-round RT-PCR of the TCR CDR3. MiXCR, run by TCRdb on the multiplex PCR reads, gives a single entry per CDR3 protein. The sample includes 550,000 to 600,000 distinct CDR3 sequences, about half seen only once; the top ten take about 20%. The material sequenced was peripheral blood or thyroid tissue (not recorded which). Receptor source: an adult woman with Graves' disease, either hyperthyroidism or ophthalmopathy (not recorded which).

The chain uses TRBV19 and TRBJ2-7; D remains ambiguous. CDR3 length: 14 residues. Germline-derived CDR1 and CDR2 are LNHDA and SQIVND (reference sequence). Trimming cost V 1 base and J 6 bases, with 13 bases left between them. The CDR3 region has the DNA TGTGCCAGTAGTATAGGTTCATCCTCCCTCGAGCAGTACTTC. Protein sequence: CASSIGSSSLEQYF.

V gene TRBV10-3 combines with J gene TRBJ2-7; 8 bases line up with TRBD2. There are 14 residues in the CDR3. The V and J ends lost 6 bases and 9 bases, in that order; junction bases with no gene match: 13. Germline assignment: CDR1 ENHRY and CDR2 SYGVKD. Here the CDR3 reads CAIRRAGLEDSQYF. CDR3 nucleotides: TGTGCCATCAGACGAGCGGGACTAGAGGATTCGCAGTACTTC.

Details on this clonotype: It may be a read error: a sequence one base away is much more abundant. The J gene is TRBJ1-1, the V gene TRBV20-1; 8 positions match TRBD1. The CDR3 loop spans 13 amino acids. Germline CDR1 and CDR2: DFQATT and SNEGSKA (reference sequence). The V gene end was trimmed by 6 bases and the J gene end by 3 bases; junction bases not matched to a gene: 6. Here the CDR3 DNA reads TGCAGTGCCCGGGGACAGGAGGACACTGAAGCTTTCTTT. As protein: CSARGQEDTEAFF.

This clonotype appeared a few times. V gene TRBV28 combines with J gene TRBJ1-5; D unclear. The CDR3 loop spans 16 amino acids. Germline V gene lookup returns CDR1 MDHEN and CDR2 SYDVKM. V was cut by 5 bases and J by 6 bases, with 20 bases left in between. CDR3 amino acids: CASSPRWGEGGQPQHF. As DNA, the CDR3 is TGTGCCAGCAGTCCAAGGTGGGGAGAGGGAGGTCAGCCCCAGCATTTT.

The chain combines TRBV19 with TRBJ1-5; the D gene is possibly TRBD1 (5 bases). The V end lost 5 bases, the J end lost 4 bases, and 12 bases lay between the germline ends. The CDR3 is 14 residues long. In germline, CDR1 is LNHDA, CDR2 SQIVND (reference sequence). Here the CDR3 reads CASSAQGGNQPQHF. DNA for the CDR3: TGTGCCAGTAGTGCCCAGGGAGGGAATCAGCCCCAGCATTTT.

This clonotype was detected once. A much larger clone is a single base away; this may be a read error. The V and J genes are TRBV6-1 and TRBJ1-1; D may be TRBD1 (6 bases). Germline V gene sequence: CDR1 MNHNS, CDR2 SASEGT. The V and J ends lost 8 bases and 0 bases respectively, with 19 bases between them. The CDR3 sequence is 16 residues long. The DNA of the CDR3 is TGTGCCAGCCTCGGGGGCCGGGACGGAATGAACACTGAAGCTTTCTTT. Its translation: CASLGGRDGMNTEAFF.

This chain's CDR3 is CAGDRVYGYTF. DNA for the CDR3: TGTGCCGGCGACAGAGTATATGGCTACACCTTC. The chain recombines TRBV25-1 with TRBJ1-2; tentative D call: TRBD1 (5 bases). Germline V gene sequence: CDR1 MGHDK, CDR2 SYGVNS. The CDR3 spans 11 residues. The V gene lost 11 bases and the J gene lost 5 bases, with 12 bases spanning the gap.

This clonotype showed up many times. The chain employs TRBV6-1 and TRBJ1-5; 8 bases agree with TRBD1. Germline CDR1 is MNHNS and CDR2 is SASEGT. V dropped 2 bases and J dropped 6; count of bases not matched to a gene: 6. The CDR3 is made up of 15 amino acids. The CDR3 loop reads CASSELQGDVQPQHF. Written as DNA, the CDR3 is TGTGCCAGCAGTGAATTACAGGGGGATGTTCAGCCCCAGCATTTT.

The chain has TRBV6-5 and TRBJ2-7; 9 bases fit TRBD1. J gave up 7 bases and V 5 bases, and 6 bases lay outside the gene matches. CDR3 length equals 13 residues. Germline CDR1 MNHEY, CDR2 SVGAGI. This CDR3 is CASSNQQGAEQYF. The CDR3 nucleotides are TGTGCCAGCAGTAACCAACAGGGGGCTGAGCAGTACTTC.

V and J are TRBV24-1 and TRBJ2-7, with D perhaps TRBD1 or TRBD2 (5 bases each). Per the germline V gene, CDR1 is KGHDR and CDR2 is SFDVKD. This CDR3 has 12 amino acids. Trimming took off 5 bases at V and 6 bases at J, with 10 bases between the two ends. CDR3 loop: CATSGRGVEQYF. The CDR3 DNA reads TGTGCCACCAGTGGGCGAGGGGTCGAGCAGTACTTC.

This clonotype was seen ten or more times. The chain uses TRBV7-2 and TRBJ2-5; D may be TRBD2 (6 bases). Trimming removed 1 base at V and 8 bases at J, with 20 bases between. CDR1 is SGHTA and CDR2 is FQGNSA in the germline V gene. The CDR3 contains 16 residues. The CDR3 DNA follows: TGTGCCAGCAGCTTAGGCCCCGGGGGAGCCGACAGCACCCAGTACTTC. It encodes CASSLGPGGADSTQYF.

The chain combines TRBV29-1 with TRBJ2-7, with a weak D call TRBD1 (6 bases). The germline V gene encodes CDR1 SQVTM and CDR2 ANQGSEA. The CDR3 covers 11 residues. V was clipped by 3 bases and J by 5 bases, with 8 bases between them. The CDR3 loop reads CSVDQGHEQYF. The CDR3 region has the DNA TGCAGCGTTGATCAGGGGCACGAGCAGTACTTC.

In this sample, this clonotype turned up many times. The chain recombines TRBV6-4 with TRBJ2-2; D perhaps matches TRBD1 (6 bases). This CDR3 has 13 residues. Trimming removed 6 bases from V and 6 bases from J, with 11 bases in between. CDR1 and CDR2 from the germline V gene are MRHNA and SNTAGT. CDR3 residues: CASSPGAAGELFF. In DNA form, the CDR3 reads TGTGCCAGCAGCCCAGGGGCCGCCGGGGAGCTGTTTTTT.

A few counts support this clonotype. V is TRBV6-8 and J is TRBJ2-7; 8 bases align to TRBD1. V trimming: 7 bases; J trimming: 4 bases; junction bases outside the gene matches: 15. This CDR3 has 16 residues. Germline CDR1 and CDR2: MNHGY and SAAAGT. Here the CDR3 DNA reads TGTGCCAGCACCCAGTGGGGACAGGAGGGAAGGTACGAGCAGTACTTC. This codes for CASTQWGQEGRYEQYF.

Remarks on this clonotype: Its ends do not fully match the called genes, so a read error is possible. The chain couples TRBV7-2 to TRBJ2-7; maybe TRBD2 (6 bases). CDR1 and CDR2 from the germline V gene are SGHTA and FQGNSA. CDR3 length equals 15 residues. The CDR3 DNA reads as TGTGCCGGCAGCTTCGATCCCGGGAGAAGCTACGAGCAGTACTTC. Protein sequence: CAGSFDPGRSYEQYF. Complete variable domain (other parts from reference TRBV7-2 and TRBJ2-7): GAGVSQSPSNKVTEKGKDVELRCDPISGHTALYWYRQSLGQGLEFLIYFQGNSAPDKSGLPSDRFSAERTGGSVSTLTIQRTQQEDSAVYLCAGSFDPGRSYEQYFGPGTRLTVT.

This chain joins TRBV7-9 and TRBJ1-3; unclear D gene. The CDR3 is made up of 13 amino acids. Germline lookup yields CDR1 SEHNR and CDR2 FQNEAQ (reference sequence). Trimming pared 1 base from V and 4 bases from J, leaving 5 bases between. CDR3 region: CASSLVEGNTIYF. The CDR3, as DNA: TGTGCCAGCAGCTTAGTGGAGGGAAACACCATATATTTT.